Each of the 3 T cell receptor beta chains below was sequenced from the same sample in a study of CXCR3-negative and CXCR3-positive naive CD8 T cells. The antigens for these receptors are not known. Through 5' RACE with UMI labels, the TRB cDNA libraries were prepared. TCRdb re-called the 5' RACE reads and catalogs CDR3 proteins one per entry, DNA excluded. This sample carries around 63,000 distinct CDR3 sequences, with 4% to 5.5% going to the ten biggest clones. Whole-study findings and limits: Naive cells with CXCR3 showed TRB CDR3s that were more hydrophobic than those in CXCR3-negative naive cells.

The sequenced material came from naive CXCR3+ CD8+ T cells from blood. The subset was: CD45RO-CCR7+CD27+CD95- naive CD8+ T cells expressing CXCR3 (TNR3+). Receptors originate from a human donor in good health. Some clones in this sample may be carry-over from other donors' samples.

CDR3 protein: CASSLESGGVDNEQFF. The chain employs TRBV11-2 and TRBJ2-1; the TRBD2 assignment by TCRdb is unverifiable without DNA. There are 16 residues in the CDR3. Germline V gene data show CDR1 as SGHAT and CDR2 as FQNNGV.

This chain uses TRBV10-2 with TRBJ1-6. The CDR3 has 12 amino acids. Germline V gives CDR1 WSHSY, CDR2 SAAADI. CDR3 amino acids: CASSEVDSPLHF.

CDR3 in amino acids: CSARGDSFQETQYF. This chain uses TRBV20-1 with TRBJ2-5; without DNA, the TCRdb call of TRBD1 cannot be checked. Germline lookup yields CDR1 DFQATT and CDR2 SNEGSKA (reference sequence). The CDR3 length is 14 residues.